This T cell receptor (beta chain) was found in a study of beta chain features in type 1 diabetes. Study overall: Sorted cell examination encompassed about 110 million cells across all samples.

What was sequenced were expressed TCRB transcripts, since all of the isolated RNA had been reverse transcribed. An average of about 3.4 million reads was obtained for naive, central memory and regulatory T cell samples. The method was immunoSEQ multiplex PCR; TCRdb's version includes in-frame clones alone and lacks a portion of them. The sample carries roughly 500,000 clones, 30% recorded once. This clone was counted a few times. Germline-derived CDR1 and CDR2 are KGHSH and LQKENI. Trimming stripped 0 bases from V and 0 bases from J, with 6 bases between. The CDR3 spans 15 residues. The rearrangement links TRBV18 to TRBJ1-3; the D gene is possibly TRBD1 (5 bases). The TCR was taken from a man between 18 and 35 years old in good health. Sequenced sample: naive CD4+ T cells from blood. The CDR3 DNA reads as TGTGCCAGCTCACCACCCGGGGGCTCTGGAAACACCATATATTTT. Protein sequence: CASSPPGGSGNTIYF.